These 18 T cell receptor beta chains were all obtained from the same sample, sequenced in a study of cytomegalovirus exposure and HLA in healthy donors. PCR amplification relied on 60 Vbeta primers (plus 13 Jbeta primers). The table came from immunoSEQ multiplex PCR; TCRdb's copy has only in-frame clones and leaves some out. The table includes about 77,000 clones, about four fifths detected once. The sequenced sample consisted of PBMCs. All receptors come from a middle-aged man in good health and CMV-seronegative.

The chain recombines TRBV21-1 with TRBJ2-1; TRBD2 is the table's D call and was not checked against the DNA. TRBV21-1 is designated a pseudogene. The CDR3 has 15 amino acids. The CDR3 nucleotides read TGTGCCAGCAGCAAAAGTAGCGGGGGGGCGAATGAGCAGTTCTTC. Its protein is CASSKSSGGANEQFF.

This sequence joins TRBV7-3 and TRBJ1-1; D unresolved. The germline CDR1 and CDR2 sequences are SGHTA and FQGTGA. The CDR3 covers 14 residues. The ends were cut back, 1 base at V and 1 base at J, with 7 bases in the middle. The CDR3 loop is CASSLNSKNTEAFF. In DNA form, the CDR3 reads TGTGCCAGCAGCTTAAACAGTAAGAACACTGAAGCTTTCTTT. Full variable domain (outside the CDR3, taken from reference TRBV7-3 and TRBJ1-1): GAGVSQTPSNKVTEKGKYVELRCDPISGHTALYWYRQSLGQGPEFLIYFQGTGAADDSGLPNDRFFAVRPEGSVSTLKIQRTERGDSAVYLCASSLNSKNTEAFFGQGTRLTVV.

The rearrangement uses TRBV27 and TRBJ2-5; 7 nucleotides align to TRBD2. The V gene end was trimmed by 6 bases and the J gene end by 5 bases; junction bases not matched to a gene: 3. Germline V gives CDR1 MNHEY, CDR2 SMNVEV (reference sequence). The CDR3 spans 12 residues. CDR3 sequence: CASSGLGETQYF. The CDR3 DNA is TGTGCCAGCAGCGGACTAGGGGAGACCCAGTACTTC.

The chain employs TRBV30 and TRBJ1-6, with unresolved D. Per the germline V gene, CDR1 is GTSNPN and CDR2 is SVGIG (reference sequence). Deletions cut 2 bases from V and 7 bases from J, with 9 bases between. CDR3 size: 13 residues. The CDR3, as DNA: TGTGCCTGGAGTCCCGGGTTCAATTCACCCCTCCACTTT. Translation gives CAWSPGFNSPLHF.

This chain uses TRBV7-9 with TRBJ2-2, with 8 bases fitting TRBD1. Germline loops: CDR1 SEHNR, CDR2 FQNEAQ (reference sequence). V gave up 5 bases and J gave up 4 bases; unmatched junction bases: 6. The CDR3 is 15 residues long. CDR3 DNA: TGTGCCAGCAGCCCGGGACAGGCGGTCACCGGGGAGCTGTTTTTT. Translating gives CASSPGQAVTGELFF. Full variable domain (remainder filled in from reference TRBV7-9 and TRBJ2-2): DTGVSQNPRHKITKRGQNVTFRCDPISEHNRLYWYRQTLGQGPEFLTYFQNEAQLEKSRLLSDRFSAERPKGSFSTLEIQRTEQGDSAMYLCASSPGQAVTGELFFGEGSRLTVL.

CDR3 sequence reads: CASSLNWNTEAFF. CDR3 DNA sequence: TGTGCCAGCAGCTTGAACTGGAACACTGAAGCTTTCTTT. The rearrangement uses TRBV5-4 and TRBJ1-1; D ambiguous. The CDR3 loop spans 13 amino acids. Trimming cost V 1 base and J 1 base, with 5 bases left between them. The germline V gene encodes CDR1 SGHNT and CDR2 YYREEE (reference sequence).

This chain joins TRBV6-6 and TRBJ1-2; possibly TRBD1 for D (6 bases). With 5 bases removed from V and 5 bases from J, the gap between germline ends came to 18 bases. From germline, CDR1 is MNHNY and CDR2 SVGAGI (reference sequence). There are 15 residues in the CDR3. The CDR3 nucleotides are TGTGCCAGCAGTCCCTCCGGGGGGGGCGGGTATGGCTACACCTTC. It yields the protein CASSPSGGGGYGYTF.

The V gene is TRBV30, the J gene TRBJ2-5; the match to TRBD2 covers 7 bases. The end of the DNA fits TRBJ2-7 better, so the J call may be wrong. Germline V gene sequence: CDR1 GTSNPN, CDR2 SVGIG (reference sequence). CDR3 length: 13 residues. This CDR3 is CAWTSGASYEQYF. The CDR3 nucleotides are TGTGCCTGGACAAGCGGGGCGTCCTACGAGCAGTACTTC.

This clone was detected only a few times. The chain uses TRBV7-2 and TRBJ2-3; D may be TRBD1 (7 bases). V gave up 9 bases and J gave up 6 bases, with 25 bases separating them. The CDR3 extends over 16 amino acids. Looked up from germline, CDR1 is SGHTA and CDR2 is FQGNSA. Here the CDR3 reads CASRLGGGGGWDTQYF. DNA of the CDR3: TGTGCCAGTCGCTTAGGCGGAGGGGGCGGTTGGGATACGCAGTATTTT.

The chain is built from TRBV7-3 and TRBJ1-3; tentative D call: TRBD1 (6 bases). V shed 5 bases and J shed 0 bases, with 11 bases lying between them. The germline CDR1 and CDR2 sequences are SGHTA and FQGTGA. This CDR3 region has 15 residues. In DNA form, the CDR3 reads TGTGCCAGCAGCCCGACAGGCAGCTCTGGAAACACCATATATTTT. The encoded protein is CASSPTGSSGNTIYF.

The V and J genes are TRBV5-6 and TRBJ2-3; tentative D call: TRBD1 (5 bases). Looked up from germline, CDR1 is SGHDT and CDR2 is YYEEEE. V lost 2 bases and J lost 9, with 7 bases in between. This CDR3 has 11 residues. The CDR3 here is CASSFDSTQYF. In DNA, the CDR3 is TGTGCCAGCAGCTTTGACAGCACGCAGTATTTT.

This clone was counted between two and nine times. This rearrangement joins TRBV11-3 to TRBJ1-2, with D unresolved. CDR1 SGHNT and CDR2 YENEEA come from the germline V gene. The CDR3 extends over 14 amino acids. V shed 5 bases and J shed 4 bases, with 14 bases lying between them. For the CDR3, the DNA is TGTGCCAGCAGCCCCTGGGAGGGTTCCTATGGCTACACCTTC. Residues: CASSPWEGSYGYTF.

This chain's CDR3 is CASSPGQDNQPQHF. DNA for the CDR3: TGTGCCAGCAGCCCAGGACAGGATAATCAGCCCCAGCATTTT. The rearrangement uses TRBV2 and TRBJ1-5, with 7 positions matching TRBD1. Per germline, CDR1 SNHLY and CDR2 FYNNEI. The CDR3 covers 14 residues. V lost 6 bases and J lost 4; bases outside the gene matches: 6.

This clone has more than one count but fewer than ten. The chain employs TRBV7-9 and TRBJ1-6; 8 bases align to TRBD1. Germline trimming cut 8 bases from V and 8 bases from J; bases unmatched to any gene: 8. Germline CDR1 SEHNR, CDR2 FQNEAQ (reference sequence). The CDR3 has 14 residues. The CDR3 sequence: CASEFDRGDSPLHF. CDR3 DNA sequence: TGTGCCAGCGAATTCGACAGGGGTGATTCACCCCTCCACTTT.

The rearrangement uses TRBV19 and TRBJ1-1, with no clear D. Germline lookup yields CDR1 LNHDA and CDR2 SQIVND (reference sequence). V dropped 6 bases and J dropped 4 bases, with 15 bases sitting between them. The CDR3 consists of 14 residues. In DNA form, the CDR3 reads TGTGCCAGTAGGGGAGGGTTGTTTGGCACTGAAGCTTTCTTT. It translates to CASRGGLFGTEAFF.

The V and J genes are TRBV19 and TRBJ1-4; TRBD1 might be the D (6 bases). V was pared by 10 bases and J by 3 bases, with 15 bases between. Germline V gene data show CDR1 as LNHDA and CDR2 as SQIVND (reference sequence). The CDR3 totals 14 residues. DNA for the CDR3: TGTGCCACAAACACAGGGTTGGCTAATGAAAAACTGTTTTTT. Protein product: CATNTGLANEKLFF.

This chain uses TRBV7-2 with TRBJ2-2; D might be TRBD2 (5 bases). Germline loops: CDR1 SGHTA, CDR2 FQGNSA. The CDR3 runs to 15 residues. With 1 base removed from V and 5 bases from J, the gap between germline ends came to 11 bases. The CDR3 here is CASSLDSPGTGELFF. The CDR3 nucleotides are TGTGCCAGCAGCTTAGACAGCCCGGGGACCGGGGAGCTGTTTTTT.

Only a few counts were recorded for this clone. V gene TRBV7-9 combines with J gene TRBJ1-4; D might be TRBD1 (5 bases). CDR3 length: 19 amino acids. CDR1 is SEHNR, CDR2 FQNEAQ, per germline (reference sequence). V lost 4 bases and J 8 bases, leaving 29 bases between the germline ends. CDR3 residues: CASSSPRWETDNFDEKLFF. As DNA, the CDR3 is TGTGCCAGCAGCTCCCCGAGGTGGGAAACGGACAACTTCGACGAAAAACTGTTTTTT.